What follows is one T cell receptor beta chain and its context. Its specificity is not known. PCR primers comprised 60 Vbeta and 13 Jbeta primers. The data were produced by immunoSEQ multiplex PCR, yet TCRdb's version contains in-frame clones alone and is incomplete. Its listing shows 100,000 to 150,000 clones. These data come from a study of cytomegalovirus exposure and HLA in healthy donors. Overall study findings and caveats: Later, an analysis found that common viral pathogens appeared to be linked with several of the most significant clusters. About 87% or about 30% of the time was how often most TCR beta V segments were productive, according to an earlier analysis. Upon later analysis, TCR association rates were observed to vary by HLA locus, being highest for DRB1 and lowest for HLA-C. Later genetic work tied a missense DCLRE1C variant to beta-chain V and J trimming.

From germline, CDR1 is SGHVS and CDR2 FQNEAQ. The CDR3 spans 14 residues. Trimming pared 2 bases from V and 4 bases from J, leaving 8 bases between. The sequenced material came from PBMCs. The receptor was derived from a man aged 18 to 35 in good health and CMV-seronegative. The chain links TRBV7-8 to TRBJ2-2; D gene unclear. The DNA of the CDR3 is TGTGCCAGCAGCTTATTGGAGAGCACCGGGGAGCTGTTTTTT. Protein sequence: CASSLLESTGELFF.